The present T cell receptor (beta chain) was sequenced within a study of a mutant IDH1 vaccine in newly diagnosed glioma. The study's findings and limits: The vaccine induced immune responses, and these occurred in around 93% of patients.

Noted time point: week 47, end of study. Every vaccination contained 300 ug of the mutant IDH1 20-mer peptide and was paired with topical imiquimod. The patients received vaccinations eight times, in weeks 1, 3, 5, 7, 11, 15, 19 and 23. Astrocytomas that were new, WHO grade 3 or 4, IDH1-mutant and ATRX-lost were present in the donors. Some clones are missing from TCRdb's copy, which holds only in-frame ones; the method was immunoSEQ multiplex PCR. The data contain approximately 50,000 clones, approximately 80% of them singletons. A note on this clone: Its antigen remains unidentified.

There are 15 residues in the CDR3. The germline V gene has CDR1 SNHLY and CDR2 FYNNEI. V dropped 8 bases and J dropped 1 base, with 16 bases sitting between them. The sequence derives from a woman aged 35 to 49 with glioma. Some clones in this sample may be carry-over from other donors' samples. Sequenced material: PBMCs, taken from a glioma patient whose treatment included an IDH1 peptide vaccine. The chain couples TRBV2 to TRBJ2-3; possibly TRBD2 for D (6 bases). This CDR3 reads CASSREQRGTDTQYF. The CDR3 coding sequence is TGTGCCAGCTCCCGGGAGCAGCGGGGCACAGATACGCAGTATTTT.